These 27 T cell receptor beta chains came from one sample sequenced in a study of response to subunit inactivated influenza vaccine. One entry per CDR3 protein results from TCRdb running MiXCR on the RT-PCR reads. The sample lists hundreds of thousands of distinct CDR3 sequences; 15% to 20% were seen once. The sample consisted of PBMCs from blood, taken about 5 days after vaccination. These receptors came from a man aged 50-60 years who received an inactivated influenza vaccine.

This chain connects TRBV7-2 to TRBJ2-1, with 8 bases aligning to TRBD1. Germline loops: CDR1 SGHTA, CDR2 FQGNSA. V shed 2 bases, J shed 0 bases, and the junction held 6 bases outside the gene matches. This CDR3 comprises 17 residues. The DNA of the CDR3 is TGTGCCAGCAGCTTACAGTCCGGACAGGGCTCCTACAATGAGCAGTTCTTC. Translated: CASSLQSGQGSYNEQFF.

CDR3: CASSPSAGTGGLDTQYF. As DNA, the CDR3 is TGTGCCAGCAGCCCCTCCGCCGGGACAGGGGGCTTAGATACGCAGTATTTT. This chain links TRBV7-6 with TRBJ2-3; 12 nucleotides align to TRBD1. The CDR3 contains 17 residues. Germline CDR1 and CDR2: SGHVS and FNYEAQ. The V segment lost 5 bases and the J segment 5 bases; nucleotides outside the gene matches: 11.

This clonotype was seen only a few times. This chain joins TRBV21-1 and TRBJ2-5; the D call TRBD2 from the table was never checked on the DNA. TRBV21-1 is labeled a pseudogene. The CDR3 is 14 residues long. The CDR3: CASSSEGSQETQYF. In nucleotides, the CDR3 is TGTGCCAGCAGCTCAGAGGGAAGCCAAGAGACCCAGTACTTC.

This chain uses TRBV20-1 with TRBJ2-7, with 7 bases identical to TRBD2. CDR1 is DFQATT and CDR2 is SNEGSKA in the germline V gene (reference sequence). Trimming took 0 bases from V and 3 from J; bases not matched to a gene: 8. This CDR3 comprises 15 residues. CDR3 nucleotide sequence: TGCAGTGCTAGAGAGATTGGCGGGAGTGGCTACGAGCAGTACTTC. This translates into CSAREIGGSGYEQYF.

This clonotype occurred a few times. The DNA of the CDR3 is TGTGCCACCAGCAGAGATTCTACGGCGAGGTACTTC. It translates to CATSRDSTARYF. V and J are TRBV15 and TRBJ2-5; no definite D call. V lost 0 bases to trimming and J lost 13 bases, with 12 bases between them. This CDR3 is built from 12 residues. The germline gives CDR1 LNHNV, CDR2 YYDKDF (reference sequence).

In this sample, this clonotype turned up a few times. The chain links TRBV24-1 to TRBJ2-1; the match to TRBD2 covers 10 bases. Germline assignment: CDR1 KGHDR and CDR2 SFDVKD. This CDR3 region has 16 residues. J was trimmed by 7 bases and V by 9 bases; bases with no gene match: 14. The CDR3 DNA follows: TGTGCCACCGGTGGAGGGCTAGCGGGAGTTCAGAATGAGCAGTTCTTC. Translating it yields CATGGGLAGVQNEQFF.

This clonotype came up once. The CDR3 loop reads CASSRTGLRIKENEQFF. The CDR3 DNA reads as TGTGCCAGCAGCCGGACAGGACTCCGCATTAAAGAGAATGAGCAGTTCTTC. The chain combines TRBV6-1 with TRBJ2-1, with 7 bases lining up with TRBD1. The germline CDR1 and CDR2 sequences are MNHNS and SASEGT. Trimming at V came to 6 bases and at J to 7 bases, leaving 18 bases not matched to a gene. The CDR3 runs to 17 residues.

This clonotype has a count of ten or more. In DNA form, the CDR3 reads TGTGCCAGCAGCTCCTCACGCAATGAGCAGTTCTTC. Residues: CASSSSRNEQFF. This sequence joins TRBV7-9 and TRBJ2-1; D not resolved. The V gene lost 4 bases and the J gene lost 6 bases, with 7 bases spanning the gap. There are 12 residues in the CDR3. From germline, CDR1 is SEHNR and CDR2 FQNEAQ (reference sequence).

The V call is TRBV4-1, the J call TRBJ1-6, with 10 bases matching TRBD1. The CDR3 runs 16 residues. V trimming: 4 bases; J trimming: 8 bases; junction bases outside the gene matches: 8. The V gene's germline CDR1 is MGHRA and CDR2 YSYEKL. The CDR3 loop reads CASSRRFGTGDSPLHF. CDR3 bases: TGCGCCAGCAGCCGAAGATTCGGGACAGGGGATTCACCCCTCCACTTT.

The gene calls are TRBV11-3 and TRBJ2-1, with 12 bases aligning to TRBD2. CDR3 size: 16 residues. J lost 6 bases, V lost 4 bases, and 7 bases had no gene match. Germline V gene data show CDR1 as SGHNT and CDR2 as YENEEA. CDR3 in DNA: TGTGCCAGCAGCTCCTCAACTAGCGGGGGGTTCAATGAGCAGTTCTTC. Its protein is CASSSSTSGGFNEQFF.

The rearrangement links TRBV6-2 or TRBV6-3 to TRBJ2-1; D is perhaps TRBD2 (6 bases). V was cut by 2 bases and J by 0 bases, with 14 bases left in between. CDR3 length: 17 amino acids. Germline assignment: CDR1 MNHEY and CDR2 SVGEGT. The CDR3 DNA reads TGTGCCAGCAGTTACCAGACTAGACGAAGCTCCTACAATGAGCAGTTCTTC. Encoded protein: CASSYQTRRSSYNEQFF.

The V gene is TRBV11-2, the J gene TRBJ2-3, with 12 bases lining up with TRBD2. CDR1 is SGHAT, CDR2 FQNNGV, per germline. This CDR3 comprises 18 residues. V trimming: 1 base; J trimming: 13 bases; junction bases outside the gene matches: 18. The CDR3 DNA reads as TGTGCCAGCAGCTTAGGCATAGGGTCTAGCGGGGGGGCACGGTATGAGTATTTT. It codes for CASSLGIGSSGGARYEYF.

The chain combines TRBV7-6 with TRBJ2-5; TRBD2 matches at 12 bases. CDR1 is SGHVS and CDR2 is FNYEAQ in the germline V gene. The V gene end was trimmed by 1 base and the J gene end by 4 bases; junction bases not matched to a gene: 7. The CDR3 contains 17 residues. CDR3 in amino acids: CASSLVPPGLAGETQYF. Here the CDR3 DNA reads TGTGCCAGCAGCTTAGTCCCACCGGGACTAGCGGGAGAGACCCAGTACTTC. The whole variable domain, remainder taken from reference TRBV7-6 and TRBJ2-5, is GAGVSQSPRYKVTKRGQDVALRCDPISGHVSLYWYRQALGQGPEFLTYFNYEAQQDKSGLPNDRFSAERPEGSISTLTIQRTEQRDSAMYRCASSLVPPGLAGETQYFGPGTRLLVL.

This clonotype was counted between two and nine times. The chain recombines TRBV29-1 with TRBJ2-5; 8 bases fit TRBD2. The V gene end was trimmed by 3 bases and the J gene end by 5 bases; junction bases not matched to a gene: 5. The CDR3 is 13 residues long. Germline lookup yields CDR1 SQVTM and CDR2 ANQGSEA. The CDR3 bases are TGCAGCGTTGAGATCGGGAGGGTCGAGACCCAGTACTTC. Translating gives CSVEIGRVETQYF.

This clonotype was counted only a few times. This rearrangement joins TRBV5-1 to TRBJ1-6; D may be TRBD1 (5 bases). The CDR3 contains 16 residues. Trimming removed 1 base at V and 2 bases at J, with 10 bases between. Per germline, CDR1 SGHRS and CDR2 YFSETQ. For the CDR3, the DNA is TGCGCCAGCAGCTTGCGAGGGGTGCCCTATAATTCACCCCTCCACTTT. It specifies CASSLRGVPYNSPLHF.

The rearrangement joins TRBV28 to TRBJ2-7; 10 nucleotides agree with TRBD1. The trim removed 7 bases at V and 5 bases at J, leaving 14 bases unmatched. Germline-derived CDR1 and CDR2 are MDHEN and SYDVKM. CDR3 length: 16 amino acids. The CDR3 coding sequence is TGTGCCAGCACCGCCCCATCCGGGACAGGGGCCCACGAGCAGTACTTC. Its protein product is CASTAPSGTGAHEQYF.

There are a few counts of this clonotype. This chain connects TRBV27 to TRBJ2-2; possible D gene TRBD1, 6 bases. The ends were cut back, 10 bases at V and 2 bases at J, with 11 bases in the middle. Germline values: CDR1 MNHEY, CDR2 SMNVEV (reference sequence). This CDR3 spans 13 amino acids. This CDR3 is CATRDTNTGELFF. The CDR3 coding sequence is TGTGCCACAAGGGACACCAACACCGGGGAGCTGTTTTTT.

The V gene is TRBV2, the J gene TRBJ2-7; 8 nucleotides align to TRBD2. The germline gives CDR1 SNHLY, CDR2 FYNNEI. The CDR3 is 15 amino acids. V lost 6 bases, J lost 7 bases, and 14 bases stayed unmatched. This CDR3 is CASRQVRGAQKEQYF. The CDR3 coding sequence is TGTGCCAGCAGGCAGGTGCGGGGGGCTCAGAAGGAGCAGTACTTC.

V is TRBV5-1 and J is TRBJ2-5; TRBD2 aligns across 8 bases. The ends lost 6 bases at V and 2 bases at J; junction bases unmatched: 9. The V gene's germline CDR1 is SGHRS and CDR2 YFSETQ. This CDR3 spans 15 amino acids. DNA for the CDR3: TGCGCCAGCAAGTTGACGGGAGGGGGGCAAGAGACCCAGTACTTC. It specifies CASKLTGGGQETQYF.

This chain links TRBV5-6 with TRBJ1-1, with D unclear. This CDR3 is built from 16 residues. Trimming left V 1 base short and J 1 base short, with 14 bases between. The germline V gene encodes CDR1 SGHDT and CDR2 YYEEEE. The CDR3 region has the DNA TGTGCCAGCAGCTTGAACTGGCAGGCCAAGAACACTGAAGCTTTCTTT. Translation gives CASSLNWQAKNTEAFF. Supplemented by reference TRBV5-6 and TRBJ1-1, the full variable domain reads DAGVTQSPTHLIKTRGQQVTLRCSPKSGHDTVSWYQQALGQGPQFIFQYYEEEERQRGNFPDRFSGHQFPNYSSELNVNALLLGDSALYLCASSLNWQAKNTEAFFGQGTRLTVV.

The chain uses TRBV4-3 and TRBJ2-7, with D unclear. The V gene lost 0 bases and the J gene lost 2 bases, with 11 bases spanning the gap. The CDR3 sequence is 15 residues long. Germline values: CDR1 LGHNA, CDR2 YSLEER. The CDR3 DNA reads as TGCGCCAGCAGCCAAGAAGTGGGCGCGGCCTACGAGCAGTACTTC. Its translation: CASSQEVGAAYEQYF.

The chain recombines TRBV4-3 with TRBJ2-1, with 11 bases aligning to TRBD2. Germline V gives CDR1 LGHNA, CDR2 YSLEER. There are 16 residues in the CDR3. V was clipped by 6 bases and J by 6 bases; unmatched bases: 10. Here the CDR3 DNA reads TGCGCCAGCAGGCTACTCGGGACTAGCGGCGGCAATGAGCAGTTCTTC. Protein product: CASRLLGTSGGNEQFF.

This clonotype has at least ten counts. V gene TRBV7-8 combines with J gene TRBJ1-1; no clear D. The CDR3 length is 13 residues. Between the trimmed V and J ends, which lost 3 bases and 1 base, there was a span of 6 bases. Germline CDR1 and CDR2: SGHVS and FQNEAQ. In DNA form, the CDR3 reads TGTGCCAGCAGCTTTGACGAGAACACTGAAGCTTTCTTT. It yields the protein CASSFDENTEAFF.

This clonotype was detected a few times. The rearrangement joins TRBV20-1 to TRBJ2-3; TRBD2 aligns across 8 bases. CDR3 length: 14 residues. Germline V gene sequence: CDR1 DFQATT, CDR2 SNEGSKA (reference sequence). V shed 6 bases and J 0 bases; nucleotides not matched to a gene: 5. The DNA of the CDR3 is TGCAGTGCCCCGAAGCGGGGGAGCACAGATACGCAGTATTTT. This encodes CSAPKRGSTDTQYF.

In nucleotides, the CDR3 is TGTGCCAGCAGGGGGAGGGGGGCGAGTCGCAATCAGCCCCAGCATTTT. As protein: CASRGRGASRNQPQHF. The chain carries TRBV28 and TRBJ1-5; possibly TRBD1 for D (6 bases). Trimming pared 6 bases from V and 2 bases from J, leaving 17 bases between. The germline V gene encodes CDR1 MDHEN and CDR2 SYDVKM. This CDR3 region has 16 residues.

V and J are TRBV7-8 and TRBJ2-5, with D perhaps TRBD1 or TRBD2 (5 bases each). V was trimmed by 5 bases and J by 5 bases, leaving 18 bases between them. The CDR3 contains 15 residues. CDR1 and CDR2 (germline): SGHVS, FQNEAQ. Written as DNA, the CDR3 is TGTGCCAGCAGCCACGGGACGGCGACGGGTGAGACCCAGTACTTC. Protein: CASSHGTATGETQYF.

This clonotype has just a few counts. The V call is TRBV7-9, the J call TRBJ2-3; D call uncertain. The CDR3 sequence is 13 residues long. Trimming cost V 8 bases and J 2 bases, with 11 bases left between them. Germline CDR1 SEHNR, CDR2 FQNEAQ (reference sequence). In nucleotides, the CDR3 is TGTGCCAGCCTAAGGTTCGACACAGATACGCAGTATTTT. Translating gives CASLRFDTDTQYF.